These 2 T cell receptor beta chains originate from one sample sequenced in a study of T cells in tumors after PD-1 blockade. The assay was immunoSEQ multiplex PCR, and TCRdb's table has in-frame clones only and misses some. The sample lists 13,000 to 15,000 clones, 55% to 70% occurring once. The sequences come from tumor tissue, collected after anti-PD-1 treatment. These receptors all stem from a human donor with cutaneous squamous cell carcinoma.

This clone was detected once. This CDR3 reads CATSRDEGEKLFF. DNA for the CDR3: TGTGCCACCAGCAGAGATGAGGGCGAAAAACTGTTTTTT. The chain links TRBV15 to TRBJ1-4; D remains unclear. The CDR3 length is 13 residues. CDR1 is LNHNV, CDR2 YYDKDF, per germline (reference sequence). Trimming removed 0 bases at V and 8 bases at J, with 7 bases between.

The CDR3 sequence is CASSYQGLAGLNEQYF. The DNA of the CDR3 is TGTGCCAGCAGTTACCAAGGACTAGCGGGACTCAACGAGCAGTACTTC. V usage is TRBV6-5 and J usage is TRBJ2-7; 12 bases map to TRBD2. The germline gives CDR1 MNHEY, CDR2 SVGAGI. There are 16 residues in the CDR3. J gave up 5 bases and V 2 bases, and 7 bases lay outside the gene matches.